The present TCR beta chain was sequenced within a study of identical twins. Trimming left V 3 bases short and J 2 bases short, with 15 bases between. This CDR3 spans 15 amino acids. Germline CDR1 is SGDLS and CDR2 is YYNGEE. One entry per CDR3 protein, called by TCRdb with MiXCR from the 5' RACE reads. The data contain approximately 350,000 distinct CDR3 sequences, roughly an eighth of them singletons. Study-wide results and limits: Beta clonotypes that were abundant in cord blood contained fewer insertions, a pattern absent from memory repertoires.

There are a few counts of this clonotype. Its target is unknown. The data also belong to a second study, concerning yellow fever vaccine responses in identical twins. According to that study: Among the twins, the vaccine T cell response reportedly seemed partly convergent and partly personalized.

V gene TRBV9 combines with J gene TRBJ2-7; tentative D call: TRBD2 (6 bases). This receptor was taken from a woman between 18 and 29 years old in good health. Sequencing used CD8+ T cells sorted from blood. The DNA for the CDR3 is TGTGCCAGCAGCGGCGAGAGCGGGCCACCCTACGAGCAGTACTTC. Its translation is CASSGESGPPYEQYF.